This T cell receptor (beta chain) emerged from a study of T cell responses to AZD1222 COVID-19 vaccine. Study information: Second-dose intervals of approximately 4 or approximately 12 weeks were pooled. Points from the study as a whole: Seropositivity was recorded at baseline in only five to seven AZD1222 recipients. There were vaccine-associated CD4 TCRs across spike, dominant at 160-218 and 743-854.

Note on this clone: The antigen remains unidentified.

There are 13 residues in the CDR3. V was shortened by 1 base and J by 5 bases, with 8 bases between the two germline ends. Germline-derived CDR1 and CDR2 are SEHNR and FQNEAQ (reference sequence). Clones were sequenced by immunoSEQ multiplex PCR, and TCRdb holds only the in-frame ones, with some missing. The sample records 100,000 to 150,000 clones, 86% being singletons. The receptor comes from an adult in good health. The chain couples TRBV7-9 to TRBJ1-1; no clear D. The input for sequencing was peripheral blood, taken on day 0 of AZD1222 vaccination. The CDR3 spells CASSLEGFTEAFF. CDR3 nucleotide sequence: TGTGCCAGCAGCTTAGAGGGATTTACTGAAGCTTTCTTT.